This T cell receptor beta chain was identified during a study of shared clonotypes between healthy human individuals. Original processing notes: Without quality scores, immunoSEQ junctional reads could not be filtered like full-length reads. Libraries were prepared by immunoSEQ multiplex PCR; TCRdb keeps only in-frame clonotypes and omits some of them. V, J and clone size are those of that table, while D and trimming were read from the DNA. The sample lists a few million clones, more than 90% occurring once. This receptor was identified in a man aged 18 to 35 in good health. Sequenced input: naive CD4+ T cells sorted from blood. The sample's subset: CD45RA+ positively selected.

In nucleotides, the CDR3 is TGTGCCATCAGTGAATCCCCGGCGGAGTCCGCTTTCTTT. Translated, it gives CAISESPAESAFF. The chain recombines TRBV10-3 with TRBJ1-1, with unresolved D. V gave up 3 bases and J gave up 11 bases, with 16 bases separating them. The germline CDR1 and CDR2 sequences are ENHRY and SYGVKD. This CDR3 is built from 13 residues.